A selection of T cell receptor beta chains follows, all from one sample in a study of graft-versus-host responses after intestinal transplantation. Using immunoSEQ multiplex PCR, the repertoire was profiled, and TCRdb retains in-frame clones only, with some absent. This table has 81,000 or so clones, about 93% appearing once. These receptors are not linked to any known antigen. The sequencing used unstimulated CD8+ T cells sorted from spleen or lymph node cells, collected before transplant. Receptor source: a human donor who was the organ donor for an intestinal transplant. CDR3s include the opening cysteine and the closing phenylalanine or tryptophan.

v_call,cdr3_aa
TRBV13,CASSGRDNEQFF
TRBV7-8,CASSLGAGGYTF
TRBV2,CASNGEGGTDTQYF
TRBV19,CASSQEGALQSTNEKLFF
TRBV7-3,CASSLRPPGDSYNEQFF
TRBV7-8,CASSLAGINTEAFF
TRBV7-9,CASSPPGHLSYEQYF
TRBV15,CATSRDRVTGGQETQYF
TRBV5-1,CASSLRGQGDHEQYF
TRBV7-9,CASRQGYTEAFF
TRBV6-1,CASSESLAGAYNEQFF
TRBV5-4,CASRPRGGYGYTF
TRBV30,CAWSPLAGGLGELFF
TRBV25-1,CASSPGAFSEAFF
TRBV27,CASSLASGYEQYF
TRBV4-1,CASSQARGYGYTF
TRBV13,CASSGQGRTSGGGMQFF
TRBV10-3,CAISEHRTTAGYGYTF
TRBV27,CASSLGRGTDTQYF
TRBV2,CASSRTGGVSYNSPLHF
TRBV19,CASKSRAVLNIQYF
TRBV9,CASSVVLAGAGDTQYF
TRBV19,CASSIWTGIMNTEAFF
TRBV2,CASSDRGPHEQYF
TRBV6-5,CASSLSTGSGGYTF
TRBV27,CASSGWRGNQETQYF
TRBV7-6,CASSSPLAGEQYF
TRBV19,CASSRAGGTGELFF
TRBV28,CASSQTSGIGGGEQFF
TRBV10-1,CASREAGQNLPYEQYF
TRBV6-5,CASSYASRENYGYTF
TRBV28,CASSPVTDTQYF
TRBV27,CASSPGSGTGRYEQYF
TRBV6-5,CASSPSRRKLFF
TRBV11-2,CASSLGGGSGNTIYF
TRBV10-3,CAISDPGLGYEQFF
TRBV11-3,CASSSPLSTQYF
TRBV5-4,CASSLSLAGARDTQYF
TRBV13,CASSLEDRRYEQYF
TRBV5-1,CASSGGQSSGEKLFF
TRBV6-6,CASSYLEKAGEQYF
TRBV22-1,CPGSAHTFRLAGVTASTDTQYF
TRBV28,CASSLGLAGGEYEQYF
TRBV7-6,CASSSTGLSGLAGELFF
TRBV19,CASSIVWGASSGNTIYF
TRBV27,CASGETGLYGYTF